The subject of this entry is one T cell receptor beta chain. Original handling: From reference gene primer amplification, estimates of nucleated cell counts were derived. TCRdb's table, derived via immunoSEQ multiplex PCR, lists solely in-frame clones and lacks some. The V and J calls and clone size come from that table; D and trimming were worked out from the DNA. The top ten clones hold around 1.5% of a sample with hundreds of thousands of clones, about 90% of them seen once. This specimen comes from a study of blood T cell repertoires in COVID-19. Study as a whole: Whether acute or convalescent, the COVID-19 samples came from the United States, Italy and Spain. PBMCs, B-cell-depleted T cells, or T cells provided the cDNA or gDNA that made up the material.

From germline, CDR1 is SGDLS and CDR2 YYNGEE. There are 13 residues in the CDR3. V was trimmed by 3 bases and J by 2 bases, leaving 8 bases between them. Sequenced sample: peripheral blood. This receptor was identified in a woman aged 40 to 50 who had recovered from COVID-19. The chain employs TRBV9 and TRBJ1-2, with D perhaps TRBD1 (5 bases). CDR3 residues: CASSAAGNYGYTF. The DNA of the CDR3 is TGTGCCAGCAGCGCCGCAGGGAACTATGGCTACACCTTC.